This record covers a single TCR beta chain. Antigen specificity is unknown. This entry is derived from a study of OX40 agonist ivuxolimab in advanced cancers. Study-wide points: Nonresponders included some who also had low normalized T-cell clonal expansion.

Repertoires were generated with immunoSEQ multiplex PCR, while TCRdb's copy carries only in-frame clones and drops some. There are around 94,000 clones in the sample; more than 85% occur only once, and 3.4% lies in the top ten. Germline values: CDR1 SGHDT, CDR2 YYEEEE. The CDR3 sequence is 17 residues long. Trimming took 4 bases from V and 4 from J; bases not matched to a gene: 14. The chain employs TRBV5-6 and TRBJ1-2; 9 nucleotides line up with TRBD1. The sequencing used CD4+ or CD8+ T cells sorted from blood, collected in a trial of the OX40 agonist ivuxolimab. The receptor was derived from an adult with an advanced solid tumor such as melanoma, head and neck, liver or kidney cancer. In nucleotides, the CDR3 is TGTGCCAGCAGCGAGGGCTCCGGGACAGGGTATCGCTATGGCTACACCTTC. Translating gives CASSEGSGTGYRYGYTF.